This note documents a single T cell receptor (beta chain) sequence. Its antigen remains unidentified. In germline, CDR1 is SGHRS, CDR2 YFSETQ. The CDR3 consists of 16 residues. Trimming shortened V by 0 bases and J by 6 bases, and 13 bases separated the two germline ends. This entry is derived from a study of beta chain features in type 1 diabetes. Study-wide points: Within each of all four CD4+ subsets, Type 1 diabetes patients had TCRB CDR3s that were moderately but significantly shorter. A closer apparent resemblance between naive, central memory and Treg TCRB repertoires was seen in patients than in healthy donors.

Isolated RNA was reverse transcribed in full, so expressed TCRB transcripts were sequenced. TCRdb's copy holds only in-frame clones and misses some; the assay was immunoSEQ multiplex PCR. There are 630,000 or so clones in the sample; 11% to 15% occur only once, and approximately 0.043% lies in the top ten. The rearrangement uses TRBV5-1 and TRBJ1-6; D possibly corresponds to TRBD1 (6 bases). Sequences were obtained from naive CD4+ T cells from blood. This TCR derives from a man aged 18 to 29 with type 1 diabetes. CDR3 protein: CASSLVGGNGNSPLHF. The DNA for the CDR3 is TGCGCCAGCAGCTTGGTAGGGGGAAATGGTAATTCACCCCTCCACTTT.